These 10 T cell receptor beta chains share one sample of origin, sequenced in a study of PD-L1 blockade in urothelial cancer. The time point here: peripheral blood 6 weeks after treatment start. Some clones are missing from TCRdb's copy, which holds only in-frame ones; the method was immunoSEQ multiplex PCR. The data contain 20,000 to 25,000 clones, approximately 89% of them seen just once; the ten biggest clones take up approximately 10%. This sample comprised PBMCs, obtained around atezolizumab (anti-PD-L1) treatment. All receptors come from a woman aged 55-69 years with urothelial cancer.

This sequence joins TRBV18 and TRBJ1-2; TRBD1 agrees at 9 bases. The J segment lost 4 bases and the V segment lost 4 bases, leaving 4 bases of the junction unmatched. Germline V gives CDR1 KGHSH, CDR2 LQKENI. The CDR3 contains 14 residues. In DNA form, the CDR3 reads TGTGCCAGCTCACTAAACAGGGGGCCCTATGGCTACACCTTC. This gives the protein CASSLNRGPYGYTF. Full variable domain (missing parts from reference TRBV18 and TRBJ1-2): NAGVMQNPRHLVRRRGQEARLRCSPMKGHSHVYWYRQLPEEGLKFMVYLQKENIIDESGMPKERFSAEFPKEGPSILRIQQVVRGDSAAYFCASSLNRGPYGYTFGSGTRLTVV.

This chain uses TRBV7-9 with TRBJ1-5, with D possibly being TRBD1 (6 bases). Trimming stripped 1 base from V and 4 bases from J, with 11 bases between. CDR1 and CDR2 from the germline V gene are SEHNR and FQNEAQ (reference sequence). The CDR3 consists of 15 residues. In nucleotides, the CDR3 is TGTGCCAGCAGCTTAGAAGGGGGAGCGAATCAGCCCCAGCATTTT. This encodes CASSLEGGANQPQHF.

The rearrangement uses TRBV7-2 and TRBJ2-7; a weak D match, TRBD2 (6 bases). The CDR3 consists of 15 residues. Per germline, CDR1 SGHTA and CDR2 FQGNSA. Trimming shortened V by 3 bases and J by 5 bases, and 17 bases separated the two germline ends. The CDR3 DNA reads TGTGCCAGCAGCTTCGCTAGCTGGGAGGCCAACGAGCAGTACTTC. It specifies CASSFASWEANEQYF.

V gene TRBV7-2 combines with J gene TRBJ1-2; TRBD1 aligns across 10 bases. CDR1 and CDR2 (germline): SGHTA, FQGNSA. V trimming: 3 bases; J trimming: 7 bases; junction bases outside the gene matches: 5. The CDR3 extends over 14 amino acids. The CDR3: CASSFGQGVRGYTF. Written as DNA, the CDR3 is TGTGCCAGCAGCTTTGGACAGGGGGTTCGTGGCTACACCTTC.

V gene TRBV28 combines with J gene TRBJ2-7; maybe TRBD2 (5 bases). The CDR3 consists of 15 residues. V was pared by 3 bases and J by 2 bases, with 14 bases between. CDR1 and CDR2 (germline): MDHEN, SYDVKM. CDR3 nucleotide sequence: TGTGCCAGCAGTTTGCGATTAGCGCGCGCCTACGAGCAGTACTTC. Residues: CASSLRLARAYEQYF.

CDR3 coding DNA: TGTGCCAGCAGCCCCCGGGTAGCTGATTACGAGCAGTACTTC. This sequence encodes CASSPRVADYEQYF. This chain uses TRBV9 with TRBJ2-7; D is unresolved. This CDR3 has 14 amino acids. Per germline, CDR1 SGDLS and CDR2 YYNGEE. V was shortened by 4 bases and J by 4 bases, with 15 bases between the two germline ends. The full variable domain, completed using reference TRBV9 and TRBJ2-7, is DSGVTQTPKHLITATGQRVTLRCSPRSGDLSVYWYQQSLDQGLQFLIQYYNGEERAKGNILERFSAQQFPDLHSELNLSSLELGDSALYFCASSPRVADYEQYFGPGTRLTVT.

The genes are TRBV28 and TRBJ2-1, with 11 bases that match TRBD2. The J segment lost 5 bases and the V segment lost 3 bases, leaving 6 bases of the junction unmatched. CDR1 and CDR2 from the germline V gene are MDHEN and SYDVKM. This CDR3 has 16 residues. This CDR3 reads CASSLSSGGPHNEQFF. CDR3 DNA: TGTGCCAGCAGTTTGTCTAGCGGGGGGCCCCACAATGAGCAGTTCTTC. The full variable domain, with the rest looked up from reference TRBV28 and TRBJ2-1, is DVKVTQSSRYLVKRTGEKVFLECVQDMDHENMFWYRQDPGLGLRLIYFSYDVKMKEKGDIPEGYSVSREKKERFSLILESASTNQTSMYLCASSLSSGGPHNEQFFGPGTRLTVL.

The chain couples TRBV7-9 to TRBJ1-3; D not certain. This CDR3 has 15 residues. Germline V lookup: CDR1 SEHNR, CDR2 FQNEAQ (reference sequence). V was pared by 6 bases and J by 0 bases, with 12 bases between. Here the CDR3 DNA reads TGTGCCAGCAGTCCCACAGCCGACTCTGGAAACACCATATATTTT. Amino acids: CASSPTADSGNTIYF.

This chain links TRBV27 with TRBJ2-7; TRBD2 is a possible D gene (6 bases). V was clipped by 3 bases and J by 0 bases, with 9 bases between them. CDR1 and CDR2 from the germline V gene are MNHEY and SMNVEV (reference sequence). CDR3 length: 14 residues. The CDR3, as DNA: TGTGCCAGCAGTTTTTCCGGGAGCTCCTACGAGCAGTACTTC. Translating gives CASSFSGSSYEQYF.

This clone has only one observation. V usage is TRBV5-1 and J usage is TRBJ2-2; D is possibly TRBD2 (7 bases). V shed 6 bases and J shed 10 bases, with 46 bases lying between them. The CDR3 is 23 residues long. CDR1 and CDR2 (germline): SGHRS, YFSETQ. The CDR3 region is CASKRGGTPFAGGVFAGLAELFF. The CDR3, as DNA: TGCGCCAGCAAGAGGGGGGGGACTCCCTTCGCCGGAGGAGTATTCGCCGGCTTGGCGGAGCTGTTTTTT. Supplemented by reference TRBV5-1 and TRBJ2-2, the full variable domain reads KAGVTQTPRYLIKTRGQQVTLSCSPISGHRSVSWYQQTPGQGLQFLFEYFSETQRNKGNFPGRFSGRQFSNSRSEMNVSTLELGDSALYLCASKRGGTPFAGGVFAGLAELFFGEGSRLTVL.